This T cell receptor (beta chain) derives from a study of blood T cells in healthy people across ages. This clonotype was found a few times. PCR was performed a second time for about 7 to 11 cycles using a sample-barcoded 5' primer and a J-beta primer mix. CDR3-containing paired-end reads numbered at least 2.5 million in each sample. TCRdb re-derived calls from the 5' RACE reads in MiXCR, one entry per CDR3 protein. Of about 1,600,000 distinct CDR3 sequences detected, 35% to 45% appear once; the ten largest clones hold roughly 7.9%. Trimming took 1 base from V and 3 from J, leaving 12 bases between them. Germline-derived CDR1 and CDR2 are SGHRS and YFSETQ. CDR3 length: 15 residues.

This receptor was obtained from a woman aged 18-30 years in good health. The specimen was blood. The chain combines TRBV5-1 with TRBJ2-3; D remains unclear. The CDR3 DNA reads TGCGCCAGCAGCTTGTCCAGCCCTTCTACAGATACGCAGTATTTT. Protein sequence: CASSLSSPSTDTQYF.